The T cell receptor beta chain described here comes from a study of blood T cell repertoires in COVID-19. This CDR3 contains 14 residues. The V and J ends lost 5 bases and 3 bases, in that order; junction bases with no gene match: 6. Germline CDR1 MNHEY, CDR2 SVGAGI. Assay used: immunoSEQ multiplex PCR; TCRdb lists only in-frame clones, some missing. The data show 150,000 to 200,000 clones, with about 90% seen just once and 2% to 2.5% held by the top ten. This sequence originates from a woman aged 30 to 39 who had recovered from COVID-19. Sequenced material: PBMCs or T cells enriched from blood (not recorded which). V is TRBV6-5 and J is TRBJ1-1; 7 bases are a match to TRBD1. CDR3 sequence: CASSTTGVYTEAFF. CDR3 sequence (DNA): TGTGCCAGCAGTACCACAGGGGTGTACACTGAAGCTTTCTTT.